This T cell receptor beta chain was identified in a study of T cells in Graves' hyperthyroidism and ophthalmopathy. This clonotype was picked up a small number of times. TCR beta CDR3 regions were amplified from RNA. The TCR CDR3 first-round RT-PCR relied on the HTBI primer set. MiXCR, run by TCRdb on the multiplex PCR reads, gives a single entry per CDR3 protein. In the table there are over 450,000 distinct CDR3 sequences, around an eighth of which are singletons. The germline CDR1 and CDR2 sequences are SNHLY and FYNNEI. Trimming stripped 2 bases from V and 5 bases from J, with 16 bases between. The CDR3 loop spans 15 amino acids.

Sequencing input: blood. The clonotype was recovered from a woman under 30 with Graves' hyperthyroidism. V is TRBV2 and J is TRBJ2-7; tentatively, D is TRBD1 (6 bases). The CDR3 loop is CASSELQGVGDEQYF. As DNA, the CDR3 is TGTGCCAGCAGTGAACTACAGGGAGTTGGGGACGAGCAGTACTTC. The variable domain in full, with the rest retrieved from reference TRBV2 and TRBJ2-7, is EPEVTQTPSHQVTQMGQEVILRCVPISNHLYFYWYRQILGQKVEFLVSFYNNEISEKSEIFDDQFSVERPDGSNFTLKIRSTKLEDSAMYFCASSELQGVGDEQYFGPGTRLTVT.